The entry that follows covers one T cell receptor (beta chain) sequence. Antigen: not known. This entry belongs to a study of cytomegalovirus exposure and HLA in healthy donors. The primer mix had 60 Vbeta and 13 Jbeta primers. Produced via immunoSEQ multiplex PCR; TCRdb's table is partial and in-frame only. This listing includes about 170,000 clones. Broader study findings: Later on, analysis showed that most CMV-associated TCR beta chains appeared to be HLA-restricted. Presence/absence analyses assumed roughly uniform sequencing depth across donors, which may not hold. Three chains linked to CMV were shown in vitro to be specific for CMV antigens.

The receptor comes from a woman aged 18-29 years in good health and CMV-seropositive. The material sequenced was PBMCs.

CDR3 DNA sequence: TGTGCCAGCGCCAGGGGCACTACGAACACCGGGGAGCTGTTTTTT. It translates to CASARGTTNTGELFF. The genes are TRBV2 and TRBJ2-2; possibly TRBD1 for D (6 bases). Germline CDR1 is SNHLY and CDR2 is FYNNEI. This CDR3 has 15 residues. Trimming left V 8 bases short and J 0 bases short, with 13 bases between.